This T cell receptor (beta chain) was recorded in a study of vaccination and CD4 T cells after COVID-19. At the level of the study: Control wells got either CEFX epitopes, HIV-1 Nef peptides, or no peptide at all.

A note on this clonotype: No antigen is known for it.

Treatment: 10-day PBMC culture with coronavirus spike peptide pools or control peptides (ViraFEST assay). The Oncomine TCR Beta short-read assay was applied to DNA of cultured CD4+ T cells. A single record per CDR3 protein comes from TCRdb applying MiXCR to the PCR reads. The table includes some 15,000 distinct CDR3 sequences, more than 65% detected once. The clonotype originates from a human donor who had recovered from COVID-19. The sequencing sample was made of CD4+ T cells from blood, cultured in vitro.

The CDR3 DNA is TGTGCCAGCAGTTTAGCTGCTTGGGGGACGTATGGCTACACCTTC. Protein sequence: CASSLAAWGTYGYTF. V usage is TRBV12-3 or TRBV12-4 and J usage is TRBJ1-2; a weak D match, TRBD1 (5 bases). V dropped 0 bases and J dropped 5 bases, with 13 bases sitting between them. The CDR3 is 15 residues long.